What follows describes a single T cell receptor beta chain. What it binds is not known. One entry per CDR3 protein results from TCRdb running MiXCR on the RT-PCR reads. The sample has about 520,000 distinct CDR3 sequences, 25% seen once. V dropped 6 bases and J dropped 2; count of bases not matched to a gene: 7. The CDR3 totals 15 residues. CDR1 is SGHTA and CDR2 is FQGNSA in the germline V gene. These data belong to a study of response to subunit inactivated influenza vaccine. General study findings and limits: There was a suggestion from the authors that each seasonal influenza vaccination recruits few new T cells.

The receptor's source is a man aged 50 to 59 who received an inactivated influenza vaccine. Sequencing was performed on CD4+ T cells sorted from PBMCs, taken more than 4 days after vaccination. The rearrangement uses TRBV7-2 and TRBJ2-3; 8 bases map to TRBD2. CDR3 sequence (DNA): TGTGCCAGCAGACCCACCGGGGGGGCCACAGATACGCAGTATTTT. Amino acids: CASRPTGGATDTQYF. The variable domain in full, completed from reference TRBV7-2 and TRBJ2-3, reads GAGVSQSPSNKVTEKGKDVELRCDPISGHTALYWYRQSLGQGLEFLIYFQGNSAPDKSGLPSDRFSAERTGGSVSTLTIQRTQQEDSAVYLCASRPTGGATDTQYFGPGTRLTVL.